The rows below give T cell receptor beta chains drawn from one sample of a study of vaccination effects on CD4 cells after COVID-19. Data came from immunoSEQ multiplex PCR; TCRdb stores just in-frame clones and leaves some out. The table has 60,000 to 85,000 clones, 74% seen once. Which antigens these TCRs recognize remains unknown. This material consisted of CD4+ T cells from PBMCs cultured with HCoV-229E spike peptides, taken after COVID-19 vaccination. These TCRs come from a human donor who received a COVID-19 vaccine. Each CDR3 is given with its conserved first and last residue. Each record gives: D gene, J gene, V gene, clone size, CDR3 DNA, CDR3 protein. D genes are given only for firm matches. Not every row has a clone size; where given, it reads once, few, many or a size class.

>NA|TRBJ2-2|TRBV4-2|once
TGTGCCAGCAGCCAAGAGGGTGGGGCGAACACCGGGGAGCTGTTTTTT
CASSQEGGANTGELFF
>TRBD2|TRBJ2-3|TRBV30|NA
TGTGCCTGGAGTGTTGCCGGGGGGGCAGCGGATACGCAGTATTTT
CAWSVAGGAADTQYF
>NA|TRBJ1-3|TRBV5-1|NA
TGCGCCAGCAGCTTGGCCGGTACAATTGGTGACACCATATATTTT
CASSLAGTIGDTIYF
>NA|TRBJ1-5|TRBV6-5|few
TGTGCCAGCAGTCCCTTGGGGCGGGGTATTCAGCCCCAGCATTTT
CASSPLGRGIQPQHF
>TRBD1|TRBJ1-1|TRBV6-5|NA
TGTGCCAGCAGTTTCTCCAGGGGGGGAACTGAAGCTTTCTTT
CASSFSRGGTEAFF
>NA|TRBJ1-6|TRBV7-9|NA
TGTGCCAGCAGCTTAGATGGACTTTATAATTCACCCCTCCACTTT
CASSLDGLYNSPLHF
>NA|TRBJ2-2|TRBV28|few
TGTGCCAGCAGTTACGGGGGCAGCACCGGGGAGCTGTTTTTT
CASSYGGSTGELFF
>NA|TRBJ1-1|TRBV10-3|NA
TGTGCCACTTTACCTACGACAGGTTTATCTGAAGCTTTCTTT
CATLPTTGLSEAFF
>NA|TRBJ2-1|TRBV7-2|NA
TGTGCCAGCAACAACCGAGGGAATGAGCAGTTCTTC
CASNNRGNEQFF
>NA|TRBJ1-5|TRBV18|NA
TGTGCCAGCTCACCACAGGGTAGCAATCAGCCCCAGCATTTT
CASSPQGSNQPQHF
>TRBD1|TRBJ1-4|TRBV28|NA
TGTGCCAGCAGTCCGGGACAGGAAAATGAAAAACTGTTTTTT
CASSPGQENEKLFF
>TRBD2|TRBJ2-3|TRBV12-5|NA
TGTGCTAGTGGTTTGGTACCCCGGTGGGCTAGCGGGGGGGTCACAGATACGCAGTATTTT
CASGLVPRWASGGVTDTQYF
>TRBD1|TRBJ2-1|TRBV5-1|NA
TGCGCCAGCAGCGGGGACAGGGTTGGCGATGAGCAGTTCTTC
CASSGDRVGDEQFF
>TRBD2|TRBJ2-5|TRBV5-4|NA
TGTGCCAGCAGCTTGTCGAGGACTAGCGGGGAAGAGACCCAGTACTTC
CASSLSRTSGEETQYF
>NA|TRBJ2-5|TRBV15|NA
TGTGCCACCAGCAGAGATCTTGTCAGTGAGACCCAGTACTTC
CATSRDLVSETQYF
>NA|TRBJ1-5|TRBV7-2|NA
TGTGCCAGCAGCTTAGGCGCAGCGTCCTATCAGCCCCAGCATTTT
CASSLGAASYQPQHF
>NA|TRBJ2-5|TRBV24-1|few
TGTGCCACCAGTGACGACAGGATAGAGACCCAGTACTTC
CATSDDRIETQYF
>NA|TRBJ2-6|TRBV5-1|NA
TGCGCCAGCAGCGAACCCGGGACCCCCTGGGCTGGGGCCAACGTCCTGACTTTC
CASSEPGTPWAGANVLTF
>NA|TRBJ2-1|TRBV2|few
TGTGCCAGCAGTGAAGTGGGGGGCCTAAATGAGCAGTTCTTC
CASSEVGGLNEQFF
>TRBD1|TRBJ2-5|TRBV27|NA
TGTGCCAGCAGACCAACCGGGGCAGGGGGTCGAGAGACCCAGTACTTC
CASRPTGAGGRETQYF
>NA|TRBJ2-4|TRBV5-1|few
TGCGCCAGCAGCTTGGGACAAGAAGCGGACATTCAGTACTTC
CASSLGQEADIQYF
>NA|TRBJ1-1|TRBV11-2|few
TGTGCCAGCAGCTTAGAGATCAACACTGAAGCTTTCTTT
CASSLEINTEAFF
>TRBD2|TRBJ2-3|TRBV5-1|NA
TGCGCCAGCACCCTGACTAGCGGGGGGCCTAGCACAGATACGCAGTATTTT
CASTLTSGGPSTDTQYF
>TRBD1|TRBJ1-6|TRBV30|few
TGTGCCTGGAGTGTACCGGGACAGTTTGATTCACCCCTCCACTTT
CAWSVPGQFDSPLHF
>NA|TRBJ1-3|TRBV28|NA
TGTGCCAGCAGTTGGTCCTCTGGAAACACCATATATTTT
CASSWSSGNTIYF
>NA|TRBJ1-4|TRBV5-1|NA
TGCGCCAGCAGCTTGCTAGGGGCAGGGGAGGCTTCTAATGAAAAACTGTTTTTT
CASSLLGAGEASNEKLFF
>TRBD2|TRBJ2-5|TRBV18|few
TGTGCCAGCTCACCGGGACGGGGGGTTGCTCAAGAGACCCAGTACTTC
CASSPGRGVAQETQYF
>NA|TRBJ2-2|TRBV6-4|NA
TGTGCCAGCAGTAGTCAACAGGGTACCGGGGAGCTGTTTTTT
CASSSQQGTGELFF
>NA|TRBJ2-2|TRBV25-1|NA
TGTGCCAGCAGTGAATATTGGGCCGGGGAGCTGTTTTTT
CASSEYWAGELFF
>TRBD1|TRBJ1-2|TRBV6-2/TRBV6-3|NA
TGTGCCAGCAGCACAGGGGGCCATGGCTACACCTTC
CASSTGGHGYTF
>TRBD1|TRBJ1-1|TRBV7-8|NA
TGTGCCAGCAGCTTAGGGACAGGGTATGGGACTGAAGCTTTCTTT
CASSLGTGYGTEAFF
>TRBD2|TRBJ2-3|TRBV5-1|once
TGCGCCAGCAGCTTGGGTCGGGGGGGCGACACAGATACGCAGTATTTT
CASSLGRGGDTDTQYF
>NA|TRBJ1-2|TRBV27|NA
TGTGCCAGCAGTTTATCAAGGGCTTTGGAGGGCTACACCTTC
CASSLSRALEGYTF
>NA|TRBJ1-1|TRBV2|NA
TGTGCCAGCAGTGAATGGGGGCGGAGCACTGAAGCTTTCTTT
CASSEWGRSTEAFF
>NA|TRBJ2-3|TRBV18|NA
TGTGCCAGCTCAGTCCTACAGGGCCCCGTTGGGACAGATACGCAGTATTTT
CASSVLQGPVGTDTQYF
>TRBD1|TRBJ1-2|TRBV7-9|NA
TGTGCCAGCAGCCCTCCTAGAGACAGGGACTCACTTGGCTACACCTTC
CASSPPRDRDSLGYTF
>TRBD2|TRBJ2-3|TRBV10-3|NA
TGTGCCATCTCAACTAGCGGGGGGTTGGGCACAGATACGCAGTATTTT
CAISTSGGLGTDTQYF
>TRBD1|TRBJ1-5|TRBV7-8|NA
TGTGCCAGCAGCCCCGGGGAGGGGGCCAATCAGCCCCAGCATTTT
CASSPGEGANQPQHF
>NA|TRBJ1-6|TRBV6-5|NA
TGTGCCAGCGGAATGGGGTCCTCCTATAATTCACCCCTCCACTTT
CASGMGSSYNSPLHF
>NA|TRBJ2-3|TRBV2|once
TGTGCCAGCACCAGAACCCGACAGATAGATACGCAGTATTTT
CASTRTRQIDTQYF
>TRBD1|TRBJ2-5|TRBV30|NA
TGTGCCTGGAGTACTCAGCGGACAGGCCAAGAGACCCAGTACTTC
CAWSTQRTGQETQYF
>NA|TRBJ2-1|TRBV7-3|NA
TGTGCCAGCAGCTTATACACCTCCAATGAGCAGTTCTTC
CASSLYTSNEQFF